This TCR beta chain emerged from a study of identical twins. This clonotype was counted ten times or more. Its antigen is not identified. The study's findings and limits: Researchers reported excess low generation probability among twin-shared out-of-frame alpha sequences.

TCRdb used MiXCR to reprocess the 5' RACE reads, holding one entry per CDR3 protein. This table holds around 370,000 distinct CDR3 sequences, roughly 9% found once. The CDR3 has 15 residues. CDR1 is SGHRS and CDR2 is YFSETQ in the germline V gene. The V gene lost 2 bases and the J gene lost 3 bases, with 13 bases spanning the gap. The chain uses TRBV5-1 and TRBJ2-3, with D possibly matching TRBD2 (5 bases). This TCR came from a woman aged 50 to 60 in good health. Sequencing used naive T cells sorted from blood. CDR3 amino acids: CASSFQLAGTDTQYF. CDR3 coding DNA: TGCGCCAGCAGCTTCCAGCTAGCTGGGACAGATACGCAGTATTTT. The full variable domain, with the rest looked up from reference TRBV5-1 and TRBJ2-3, is KAGVTQTPRYLIKTRGQQVTLSCSPISGHRSVSWYQQTPGQGLQFLFEYFSETQRNKGNFPGRFSGRQFSNSRSEMNVSTLELGDSALYLCASSFQLAGTDTQYFGPGTRLTVL.